The sequence of this T cell receptor (beta chain) was determined in a study of cytomegalovirus exposure and HLA in healthy donors. The PCR was carried out with 60 Vbeta primers and 13 Jbeta primers. The protocol was immunoSEQ multiplex PCR, while the TCRdb copy is restricted to in-frame clones and leaves out a portion. The sample lists 90,000 to 110,000 clones; less than 80% were seen once. Germline CDR1 reads MNHEY; CDR2 reads SMNVEV (reference sequence). There are 13 residues in the CDR3. The trim removed 7 bases at V and 7 bases at J, leaving 9 bases unmatched. About this clone: Its antigen is unidentified.

Study observations and caveats: As a later analysis showed, several of the most significant clusters appeared to be linked to common viral pathogens. Earlier analysis yielded a pattern in which most TCR beta V segments were productive about 90% or about 30% of the time.

The specimen was PBMCs. This receptor was obtained from a woman in her forties or fifties in good health and CMV-seropositive. The chain combines TRBV27 with TRBJ1-2, with 7 bases matching TRBD1. The CDR3 reads CASTPSGGGGYTF. The CDR3 DNA sequence: TGTGCCAGCACCCCTTCAGGGGGAGGTGGCTACACCTTC.